This note documents a single T cell receptor beta chain sequence. Per germline, CDR1 KGHDR and CDR2 SFDVKD. Between the trimmed V and J ends, which lost 2 bases and 5 bases, there was a span of 11 bases. The CDR3 has 15 residues. The data were produced by immunoSEQ multiplex PCR, yet TCRdb's version contains in-frame clones alone and is incomplete. This sample has 150,000 to 200,000 clones; 86% occur once, and the top ten carry approximately 10%. This specimen comes from a study of blood T cell repertoires in COVID-19. The sample consisted of peripheral blood. The source of this sequence is a woman aged 55-70 years with COVID-19, enrolled during active disease. The chain joins TRBV24-1 to TRBJ2-2; possible D gene TRBD1, 5 bases. The CDR3 sequence is CATSDSWGPTGELFF. In DNA form, the CDR3 reads TGTGCCACCAGTGATTCATGGGGCCCGACCGGGGAGCTGTTTTTT.